This record covers a single TCR beta chain. Its cognate antigen is unknown. This CDR3 has 11 amino acids. Germline assignment: CDR1 LNHNV and CDR2 YYDKDF (reference sequence). V was shortened by 3 bases and J by 3 bases, with 3 bases between the two germline ends. Treatment: oral pan-JAK inhibitor, 5-10 mg twice daily. Sequencing templates came from extracted RNA that was reverse transcribed into cDNA. TCRdb's copy holds only in-frame clones and misses some; the assay was immunoSEQ multiplex PCR. This repertoire shows 95,000 to 100,000 clones, about 58% found once; its top ten account for about 14%. The data are from a study of CD8+ T cells in alopecia areata. Study-wide context: Among treated patients, oral tofacitinib was administered at 5 to 10 mg twice daily. Patients took tofacitinib for 6 to 18 months, followed by 6 drug-free months. General study findings and limits: An increase in clonality over normal scalp was evident in lesional scalp, especially alopecia totalis/universalis. Throughout tofacitinib, many expanded lesional clones continued to persist in scalp and blood.

This clonotype originated in a human donor with alopecia areata. The chain couples TRBV15 to TRBJ2-7; D ambiguous. Material: CD8+ T cells sorted from blood, obtained at week 4, from a patient treated with tofacitinib. The CDR3 region has the DNA TGTGCCACCAGCAGCAACTACGAGCAGTACTTC. This sequence encodes CATSSNYEQYF.